The source of this TCR beta chain is a study of blood T cell repertoires in COVID-19. CDR1 and CDR2 (germline): MNHEY, SMNVEV (reference sequence). The CDR3 is made up of 14 amino acids. After removal of 2 bases from V and 5 bases from J, the junction contained 4 bases not matched to a gene. Profiled with immunoSEQ multiplex PCR; TCRdb holds only in-frame clones, not every one. Seen here are roughly 61,000 clones, roughly two thirds observed once, and the top ten hold roughly 50%. The sample consisted of PBMCs or T cells enriched from blood (not recorded which). The TCR was taken from a woman in her sixties or seventies who had been exposed to COVID-19. The V and J genes are TRBV27 and TRBJ2-7; 9 bases line up with TRBD2. The CDR3 sequence is CASSLAGGPNEQYF. The DNA of the CDR3 is TGTGCCAGCAGTTTAGCGGGGGGGCCGAACGAGCAGTACTTC.